The rows below give T cell receptor beta chains drawn from one sample of a study of T-cell memory formation after mild COVID-19. A single record per CDR3 protein comes from TCRdb applying MiXCR to the 5' RACE reads. The top ten clones hold around 29% of a sample with about 84,000 distinct CDR3 sequences, 14% of them seen once. The sample was PBMCs or a T cell subset sorted from them (not recorded which). Receptor source: an adult woman who had mild COVID-19 (a few samples of this study predate the infection). Cell type and time point are not known. The CDR3 runs from the conserved cysteine through the conserved F or W. Fields, in order: D gene, V gene, J gene, clone size, CDR3 DNA, CDR3 protein. The D gene is left open where the match is weak. Expanded clones get a size class; other rows say once, few or many, or leave the size out.

>TRBD2|TRBV30|TRBJ2-7|many
TGTGCCTGGAGTGTTGGTAGCGGGACCCCCGAGCAGTACTTC
CAWSVGSGTPEQYF
>TRBD1|TRBV9|TRBJ2-2|few
TGTGCCAGCACCACCCTGGACAGGGGAAACACCGGGGAGCTGTTTTTT
CASTTLDRGNTGELFF
>.|TRBV12-3/TRBV12-4|TRBJ2-7|few
TGTGCCAGCAGTTGGCGGATCAGGGAGTCCTACGAGCAGTACTTC
CASSWRIRESYEQYF
>TRBD1|TRBV19|TRBJ2-7|.
TGTGCCAGTAGTAAGGGGCCGGTGGGACAGGGTTACGAGCAGTACTTC
CASSKGPVGQGYEQYF
>TRBD2|TRBV11-2|TRBJ2-1|many
TGTGCCAGCAGCGATAGCGGGATGAGGGTCTTC
CASSDSGMRVF
>.|TRBV9|TRBJ2-7|few
TGTGCCAGCAGCCCCTCTTGGGCCACGGGGATCTACGAGCAGTACTTC
CASSPSWATGIYEQYF
>TRBD1|TRBV5-1|TRBJ2-6|.
TGCGCCAGCAGCCCGGACAGGGTTGGGTCTGGGGCCAACGTCCTGACTTTC
CASSPDRVGSGANVLTF
>.|TRBV12-3/TRBV12-4|TRBJ2-3|many
TGTGCCAGCAGTTCTGGGGATACGCAGTATTTT
CASSSGDTQYF
>.|TRBV4-2|TRBJ2-2|.
TGTGCCAGCAGCCAAGTACAGGGTGGCGGGGAGCTGTTTTTT
CASSQVQGGGELFF
>TRBD2|TRBV5-6|TRBJ2-2|.
TGTGCCAGCAGCCCGGAGGTAGCGGGGGGGCCACGCACCGGGGAGCTGTTTTTT
CASSPEVAGGPRTGELFF
>TRBD1|TRBV5-6|TRBJ2-3|few
TGTGCCAGCAGCCTCAGACAGGGGGCAGATACGCAGTATTTT
CASSLRQGADTQYF
>TRBD1|TRBV7-8|TRBJ2-7|few
TGTGCCAGCAGCGCTCCGGGACAGGGTTACGAGCAGTACTTC
CASSAPGQGYEQYF
>TRBD2|TRBV7-9|TRBJ2-2|.
TGTGCCAGCAGACGCGGGGGGCACACCGGGGAGCTGTTTTTT
CASRRGGHTGELFF
>.|TRBV29-1|TRBJ2-3|many
TGCAGCGTTCCACAGACAAGACGTTACACAGATACGCAGTATTTT
CSVPQTRRYTDTQYF
>.|TRBV7-6|TRBJ2-7|.
TGTGCCAGCAGCCTTGGGGCCGTTTGGTGGGAGCAGTACTTC
CASSLGAVWWEQYF
>.|TRBV18|TRBJ1-2|few
TGTGCCAGCTCACCGGGGGGAGCGCCCAGTGCTAACTATGGCTACACCTTC
CASSPGGAPSANYGYTF
>.|TRBV27|TRBJ1-6|.
TGTGCCAGCAGCCAGCGGCGTTCACCCCTCCACTTT
CASSQRRSPLHF
>.|TRBV7-3|TRBJ2-1|many
TGTGCCAGCAGCTTAAAAGGCGGGACGAGCTCCTACAATGAGCAGTTCTTC
CASSLKGGTSSYNEQFF
>.|TRBV7-2|TRBJ2-3|.
TGTGCCAGCAGCTTATCCGGCAGGTGGGACGGCACAGATACGCAGTATTTT
CASSLSGRWDGTDTQYF
>.|TRBV5-1|TRBJ2-1|.
TGCGCCAGCAGCTTTAGACACCCCAATGAGCAGTTCTTC
CASSFRHPNEQFF
>.|TRBV25-1|TRBJ2-1|few
TGTGCCAGCAGTGAAATTCGGAGCGATTACAATGAGCAGTTCTTC
CASSEIRSDYNEQFF
>.|TRBV29-1|TRBJ2-3|.
TGCAGCGTTGCAGGGGACCTTGGCACAGATACGCAGTATTTT
CSVAGDLGTDTQYF
>TRBD1|TRBV4-1|TRBJ1-2|few
TGCGCCAGCAGCCTTCTCCGGACAGGGGGCGGAGGCTACACCTTC
CASSLLRTGGGGYTF
>.|TRBV27|TRBJ1-5|many
TGTGCCAGCAGTTCACGTATCAATCAGCCCCAGCATTTT
CASSSRINQPQHF
>TRBD1|TRBV20-1|TRBJ2-2|few
TGCAGTGCTACACACCGGGACAGAAGGGCCGGGGAGCTGTTTTTT
CSATHRDRRAGELFF
>.|TRBV4-3|TRBJ2-1|few
TGCGCCAGCAGCCAAGGTCGAAATGAGCAGTTCTTC
CASSQGRNEQFF
>.|TRBV20-1|TRBJ2-5|few
TGCAGTGCTATCTTCTTTGGGGCACATCCCCAGGCCCAAGAGACCCAGTACTTC
CSAIFFGAHPQAQETQYF
>.|TRBV4-2|TRBJ1-1|.
TGTGCCAGCAGCCAACTGGGGAACACTGAAGCTTTCTTT
CASSQLGNTEAFF
>.|TRBV25-1|TRBJ2-1|.
TGTGCCAGCAGTAGATACGGTGGCAGCGCCTACAATGAGCAGTTCTTC
CASSRYGGSAYNEQFF
>TRBD1|TRBV5-4|TRBJ2-1|few
TGTGCCAGCAGCTCACGACAGGGCAATGAGCAGTTCTTC
CASSSRQGNEQFF
>.|TRBV5-6|TRBJ2-7|few
TGTGCCAGCAGCTTCGGGGGTAGCTCCTACGAGCAGTACTTC
CASSFGGSSYEQYF
>TRBD1|TRBV7-8|TRBJ1-6|.
TGTGCCAGCAGAAGTGGACAGGCGAGCTCCTATAATTCACCCCTCCACTTT
CASRSGQASSYNSPLHF
>.|TRBV24-1|TRBJ2-5|few
TGTGCCACCAGTGAGCGGGAAGTTCAAGAGACCCAGTACTTC
CATSEREVQETQYF
>.|TRBV6-6|TRBJ2-7|.
TGTGCCAGCAGTCCCTACCTTGAGCAGTACTTC
CASSPYLEQYF
>.|TRBV2|TRBJ1-5|.
TGTGCCAGCAGTGCCCCATCTGGTCTGACTAGCAATCAGCCCCAGCATTTT
CASSAPSGLTSNQPQHF
>.|TRBV7-9|TRBJ1-2|.
TGTGCCAGCAGCTTATCAGGGCGTCGGTATGGCTACACCTTC
CASSLSGRRYGYTF
>.|TRBV12-3/TRBV12-4|TRBJ2-6|few
TGTGCCAGCAGTCAGGTCCTAAGCTCTCCCCGTAAGGCCAACGTCCTGACTTTC
CASSQVLSSPRKANVLTF
>.|TRBV7-9|TRBJ1-1|.
TGTGCCAGCAGCCCGCAGGGATACGCTTTCTTT
CASSPQGYAFF
>.|TRBV9|TRBJ2-7|.
TGTGCCAGCACCCCGGGACCCACACCAACATCCTACGAGCAGTACTTC
CASTPGPTPTSYEQYF
>.|TRBV5-1|TRBJ2-1|few
TGCGCCAGCAGCTTTTACAGGGGACTTCACAATGAGCAGTTCTTC
CASSFYRGLHNEQFF
>.|TRBV7-9|TRBJ2-1|.
TGTGCCAGCAGCTTAGTGACAGGCCCTGGTGAGCAGTTCTTC
CASSLVTGPGEQFF
>.|TRBV5-6|TRBJ2-3|.
TGTGCCAGCAGCGTTGCCAGGGGGAGGACAGATACGCAGTATTTT
CASSVARGRTDTQYF
>.|TRBV5-1|TRBJ2-7|.
TGCGCCAGCAGCATATACTCGACACTAAACGGGGCCTACGAGCAGTACTTC
CASSIYSTLNGAYEQYF
>.|TRBV2|TRBJ2-3|.
TGTGCCAGCAGTGAAGTTATCGGCACAGATACGCAGTATTTT
CASSEVIGTDTQYF
>.|TRBV5-6|TRBJ2-1|.
TGTGCCAGCAGCTTTCGGACCAACTCCTACAATGAGCAGTTCTTC
CASSFRTNSYNEQFF
>TRBD2|TRBV5-1|TRBJ2-3|few
TGCGCCAGCAGCTTGTACGGTCAGGGCGGGAGTTTGGACACAGATACGCAGTATTTT
CASSLYGQGGSLDTDTQYF
>.|TRBV6-5|TRBJ2-3|.
TGTGCCAGCGGGATTGGGGGGGCCGACACAGATACGCAGTATTTT
CASGIGGADTDTQYF
>.|TRBV27|TRBJ2-7|few
TGTGCCAGCAGTTTCTTACAAATGGGGTCCTACGAGCAGTACTTC
CASSFLQMGSYEQYF
>.|TRBV5-6|TRBJ2-1|.
TGTGCCAGCAGCTTCGCGGCCTACAATGAGCAGTTCTTC
CASSFAAYNEQFF